This TCR beta chain was observed in a study of T cell repertoires in aging, cancer and after chemotherapy. Peripheral blood genomic DNA, not sorted cells or RNA, was the template. Of note for this clonotype: Its antigen is unknown.

Rearranged V-D-J TRB sequences were amplified with a mixed TRB-A/B primer pool. In TCRdb, the multiplex PCR reads were re-called with MiXCR into one record per CDR3 protein. The profile shows under 6,500 distinct CDR3 sequences, about 34% of them singletons. Overall study results and limits: Untreated cancer patients had significantly lower blood TCR diversity than age-matched healthy donors. Across the chemotherapy interval, each cancer cohort showed higher median generation probability, suggesting thymic rebound. In cancer patients, declining TCR diversity with age involved lost richness and lost evenness.

The TCR originated in a human donor with a blood cancer. The sequenced sample was blood.

The CDR3 DNA reads TGCGCCAGCAGCCAAGATTGGGGAGCGGGTGGGGGTCACAATGAGCAGTTCTTC. Translation gives CASSQDWGAGGGHNEQFF. V is TRBV4-3 and J is TRBJ2-1, with D possibly being TRBD2 (6 bases). Germline lookup yields CDR1 LGHNA and CDR2 YSLEER. V was clipped by 0 bases and J by 5 bases, with 20 bases between them. The CDR3 totals 18 residues.